What follows are 4 T cell receptor beta chains derived from one specimen sequenced in a study of blood T cell repertoires in COVID-19. Method: immunoSEQ multiplex PCR; TCRdb's copy keeps in-frame clones and lacks some. The data contain about 64,000 clones, roughly 80% of them seen just once; the ten biggest clones take up around a tenth. Sequencing input: peripheral blood. These receptors all stem from a human donor in a cohort sampled during active COVID-19.

The chain links TRBV11-2 to TRBJ2-2; the D gene is possibly TRBD2 (5 bases). Trimming took 0 bases from V and 9 from J, leaving 11 bases between them. Germline loops: CDR1 SGHAT, CDR2 FQNNGV. The CDR3 is 14 residues long. The CDR3 region is CASSLDRGSWELFF. The CDR3 DNA reads as TGTGCCAGCAGCTTAGACCGGGGTAGCTGGGAGCTGTTTTTT.

The gene calls are TRBV11-2 and TRBJ1-2, with D hard to call. Germline V gene lookup returns CDR1 SGHAT and CDR2 FQNNGV. There are 14 residues in the CDR3. Between the trimmed V and J ends, which lost 2 bases and 0 bases, there was a span of 7 bases. The CDR3 region is CASSLLGANYGYTF. DNA for the CDR3: TGTGCCAGCAGCTTATTGGGAGCTAACTATGGCTACACCTTC.

The gene calls are TRBV6-5 and TRBJ1-1; a weak D match, TRBD1 (6 bases). Trimming removed 2 bases from V and 1 base from J, with 11 bases in between. CDR3 size: 15 residues. Germline V gene sequence: CDR1 MNHEY, CDR2 SVGAGI. The CDR3 DNA follows: TGTGCCAGCAGTTACGATGGACAGAGGAACACTGAAGCTTTCTTT. Translation gives CASSYDGQRNTEAFF.

This clone turned up a few times. V gene TRBV7-9 combines with J gene TRBJ2-7; D unclear. From germline, CDR1 is SEHNR and CDR2 FQNEAQ (reference sequence). The CDR3 has 13 amino acids. Trimming shortened V by 5 bases and J by 6 bases, and 14 bases separated the two germline ends. The CDR3 coding sequence is TGTGCCAGCAGCACTACTGTACTCTCCGAGCAGTACTTC. Translated, it gives CASSTTVLSEQYF.